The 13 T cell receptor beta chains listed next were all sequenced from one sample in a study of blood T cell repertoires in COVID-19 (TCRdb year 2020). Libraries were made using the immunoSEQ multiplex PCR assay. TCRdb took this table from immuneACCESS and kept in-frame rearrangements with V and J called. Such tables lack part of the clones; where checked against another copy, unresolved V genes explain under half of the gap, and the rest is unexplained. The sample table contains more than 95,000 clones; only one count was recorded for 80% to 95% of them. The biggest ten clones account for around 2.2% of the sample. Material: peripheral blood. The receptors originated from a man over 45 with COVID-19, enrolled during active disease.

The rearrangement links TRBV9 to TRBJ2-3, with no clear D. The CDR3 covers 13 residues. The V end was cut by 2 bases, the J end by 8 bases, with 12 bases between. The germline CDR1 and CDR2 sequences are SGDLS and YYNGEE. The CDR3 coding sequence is TGTGCCAGCAGCGTTGCCCCTACTGGTACGCAGTATTTT. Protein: CASSVAPTGTQYF. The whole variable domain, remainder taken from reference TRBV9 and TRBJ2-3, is DSGVTQTPKHLITATGQRVTLRCSPRSGDLSVYWYQQSLDQGLQFLIQYYNGEERAKGNILERFSAQQFPDLHSELNLSSLELGDSALYFCASSVAPTGTQYFGPGTRLTVL.

CDR3 sequence: CASPSPRDPADGYTF. The DNA for the CDR3 is TGTGCCAGTCCGTCACCCCGGGATCCGGCCGACGGCTACACCTTC. The chain recombines TRBV6-5 with TRBJ1-2; D gene unclear. Germline values: CDR1 MNHEY, CDR2 SVGAGI. Trimming took 9 bases from V and 8 from J, leaving 25 bases between them. The CDR3 contains 15 residues.

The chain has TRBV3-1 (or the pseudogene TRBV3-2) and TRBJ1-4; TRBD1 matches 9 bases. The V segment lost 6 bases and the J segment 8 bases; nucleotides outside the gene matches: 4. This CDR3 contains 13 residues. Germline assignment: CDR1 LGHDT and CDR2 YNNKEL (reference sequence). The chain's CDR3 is CASSTGGREKLFF. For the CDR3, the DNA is TGTGCCAGCAGTACAGGGGGCAGGGAAAAACTGTTTTTT.

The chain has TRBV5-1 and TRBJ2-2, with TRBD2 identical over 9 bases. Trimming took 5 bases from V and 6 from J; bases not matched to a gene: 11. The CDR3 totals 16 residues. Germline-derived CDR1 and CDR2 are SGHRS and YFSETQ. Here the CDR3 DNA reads TGCGCCAGCAGTACCGGGACTAGCTTTGGGGCCGGGGAGCTGTTTTTT. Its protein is CASSTGTSFGAGELFF. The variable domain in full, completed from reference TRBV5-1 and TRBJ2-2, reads KAGVTQTPRYLIKTRGQQVTLSCSPISGHRSVSWYQQTPGQGLQFLFEYFSETQRNKGNFPGRFSGRQFSNSRSEMNVSTLELGDSALYLCASSTGTSFGAGELFFGEGSRLTVL.

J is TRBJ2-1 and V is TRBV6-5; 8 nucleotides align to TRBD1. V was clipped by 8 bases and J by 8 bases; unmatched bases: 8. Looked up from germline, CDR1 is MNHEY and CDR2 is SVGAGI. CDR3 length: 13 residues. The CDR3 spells CASQRPGGDEQFF. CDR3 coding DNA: TGTGCCAGCCAGAGGCCAGGGGGCGATGAGCAGTTCTTC.

The CDR3 sequence: CSASPGASNEQFF. The CDR3 DNA follows: TGCAGTGCTAGTCCGGGAGCAAGTAATGAGCAGTTCTTC. The chain has TRBV20-1 and TRBJ2-1; D perhaps matches TRBD2 (6 bases). CDR3 length: 13 amino acids. Germline values: CDR1 DFQATT, CDR2 SNEGSKA (reference sequence). V was trimmed by 3 bases and J by 7 bases, leaving 13 bases between them.

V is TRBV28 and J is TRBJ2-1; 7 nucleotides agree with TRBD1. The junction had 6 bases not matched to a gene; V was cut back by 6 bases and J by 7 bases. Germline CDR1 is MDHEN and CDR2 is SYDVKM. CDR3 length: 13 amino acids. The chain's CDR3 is CASSQQGRNEQFF. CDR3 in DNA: TGTGCCAGCAGCCAACAGGGGAGAAATGAGCAGTTCTTC.

CDR3 sequence: CASSSGVLSYNEQFF. Here the CDR3 DNA reads TGCGCCAGCAGCTCCGGGGTCCTCTCCTACAATGAGCAGTTCTTC. This sequence joins TRBV5-1 and TRBJ2-1; a weak D match, TRBD2 (5 bases). Trimming cost V 3 bases and J 0 bases, with 10 bases left between them. Germline CDR1 is SGHRS and CDR2 is YFSETQ. The CDR3 is 15 residues long. Full variable domain (outside the CDR3, taken from reference TRBV5-1 and TRBJ2-1): KAGVTQTPRYLIKTRGQQVTLSCSPISGHRSVSWYQQTPGQGLQFLFEYFSETQRNKGNFPGRFSGRQFSNSRSEMNVSTLELGDSALYLCASSSGVLSYNEQFFGPGTRLTVL.

CDR3 coding DNA: TGTGCCAGCAGCTTACATCCCTCTGGAAACACCATATATTTT. Its translation is CASSLHPSGNTIYF. The V call is TRBV11-2, the J call TRBJ1-3; the D is unclear. V was trimmed by 2 bases and J by 0 bases, leaving 5 bases between them. CDR1 SGHAT and CDR2 FQNNGV come from the germline V gene. The length of the CDR3 is 14 residues.

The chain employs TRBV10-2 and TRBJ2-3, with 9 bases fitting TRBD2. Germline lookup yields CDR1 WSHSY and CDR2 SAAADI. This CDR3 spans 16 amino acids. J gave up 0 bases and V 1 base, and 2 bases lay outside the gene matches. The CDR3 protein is CASSELAGGSTDTQYF. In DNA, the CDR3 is TGCGCCAGCAGTGAGTTGGCGGGAGGGAGCACAGATACGCAGTATTTT.

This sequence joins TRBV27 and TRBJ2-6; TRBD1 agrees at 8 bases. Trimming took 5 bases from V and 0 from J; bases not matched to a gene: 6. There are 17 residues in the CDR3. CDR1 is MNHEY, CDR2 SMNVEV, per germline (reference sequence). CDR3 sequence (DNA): TGTGCCAGCAGTCGTGGGACAGGAAACTCTGGGGCCAACGTCCTGACTTTC. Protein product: CASSRGTGNSGANVLTF.

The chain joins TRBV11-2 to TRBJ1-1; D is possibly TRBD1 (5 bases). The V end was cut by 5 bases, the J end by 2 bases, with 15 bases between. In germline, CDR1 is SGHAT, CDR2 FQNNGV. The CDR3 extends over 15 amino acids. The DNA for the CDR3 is TGTGCCAGCAGCCCCGGGGGAACCTTTAACACTGAAGCTTTCTTT. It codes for CASSPGGTFNTEAFF.

The CDR3 loop is CASSQVATSPYEQYV. The CDR3 nucleotides read TGCGCCAGCAGCCAAGTCGCGACTAGCCCCTACGAGCAGTACGTC. The rearrangement joins TRBV4-1 to TRBJ2-7, with 7 positions matching TRBD2. The V and J ends lost 1 base and 2 bases, in that order; junction bases with no gene match: 5. This CDR3 has 15 residues. Germline loops: CDR1 MGHRA, CDR2 YSYEKL.